This T cell receptor (beta chain) comes out of a study of cytomegalovirus exposure and HLA in healthy donors. Trimming at V came to 2 bases and at J to 3 bases, leaving 3 bases not matched to a gene. The CDR3 totals 14 residues. Looked up from germline, CDR1 is SGDLS and CDR2 is YYNGEE. The PCR employed 60 Vbeta primers together with 13 Jbeta primers. Clones were sequenced by immunoSEQ multiplex PCR, and TCRdb holds only the in-frame ones, with some missing. The sample holds about 130,000 clones, less than 80% seen once. Material: PBMCs. The chain joins TRBV9 to TRBJ1-1, with 8 bases fitting TRBD1. The clonotype comes from a man aged 25 to 40 in good health and CMV-seronegative. The CDR3 sequence: CASSVQGADTEAFF. The CDR3 bases are TGTGCCAGCAGCGTCCAGGGGGCGGACACTGAAGCTTTCTTT.